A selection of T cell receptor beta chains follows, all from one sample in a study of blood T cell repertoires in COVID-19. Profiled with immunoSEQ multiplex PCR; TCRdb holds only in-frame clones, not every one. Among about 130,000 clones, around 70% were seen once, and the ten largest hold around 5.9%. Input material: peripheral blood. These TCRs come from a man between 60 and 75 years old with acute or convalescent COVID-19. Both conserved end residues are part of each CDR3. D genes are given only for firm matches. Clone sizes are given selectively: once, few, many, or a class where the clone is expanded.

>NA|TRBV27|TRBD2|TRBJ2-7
TGTGCCAGCAGTTCCCGGACTAGCGGGGGTTACGAGCAGTACTTC
CASSSRTSGGYEQYF
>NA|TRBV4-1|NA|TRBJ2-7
TGCGCCAGCAGCCAAGATTATGCGGCCCCGAGGCACGAGCAGTACTTC
CASSQDYAAPRHEQYF
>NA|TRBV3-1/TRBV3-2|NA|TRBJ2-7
TGTGCCAGCCGCCAAAGTCGCGGGGCCTCCTACGAGCAGTACTTC
CASRQSRGASYEQYF
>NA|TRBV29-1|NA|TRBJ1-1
TGCAGCGTTGAGTCAAACGGACAGAACACTGAAGCTTTCTTT
CSVESNGQNTEAFF
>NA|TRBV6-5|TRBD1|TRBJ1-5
TGTGCCAGAGCAGGGGGAGGCAATCAGCCCCAGCATTTT
CARAGGGNQPQHF
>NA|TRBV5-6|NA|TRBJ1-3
TGTGCCAGCAGCTTGGCCCCAGGGCGAGGAGGAAACACCATATATTTT
CASSLAPGRGGNTIYF
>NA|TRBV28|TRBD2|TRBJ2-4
TGTGCCAGCAGAGGACTAGCGGGAGTTTCCAAAAACATTCAGTACTTC
CASRGLAGVSKNIQYF
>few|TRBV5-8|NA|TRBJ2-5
TGTGCCAGCAGCTTGTCACAAGAGACCCAGTACTTC
CASSLSQETQYF
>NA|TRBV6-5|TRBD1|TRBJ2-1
TGTGCCAGCAGTTACTCCGCCGGGACAGGGGTTTATGAGCAGTTCTTC
CASSYSAGTGVYEQFF
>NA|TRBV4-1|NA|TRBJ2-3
TGCGCCAGCAGCCAGACTGGCTCAGATACGCAGTATTTT
CASSQTGSDTQYF
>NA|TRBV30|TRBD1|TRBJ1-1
TGTGCCTGGATGGGACAGGGGACTGATGCTTTCTTT
CAWMGQGTDAFF
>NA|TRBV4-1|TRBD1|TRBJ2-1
TGCGCCAGCAGCCAAGCGAGGCAGGGGGCTGTTGAGCAGTTCTTC
CASSQARQGAVEQFF
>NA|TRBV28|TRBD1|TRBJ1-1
TGTGCCAGCCGTCCCGAGGACAGGAAGAACACTGAAGCTTTCTTT
CASRPEDRKNTEAFF
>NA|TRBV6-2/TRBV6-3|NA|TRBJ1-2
TGTGCCAGCAGTTACTGGCAGGGTTATGGCTACACCTTC
CASSYWQGYGYTF
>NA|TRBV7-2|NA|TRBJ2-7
TGTGCCAGCAGCTTCTCCCGGTTTTACGAGCAGTACTTC
CASSFSRFYEQYF
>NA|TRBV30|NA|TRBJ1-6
TGTGCCTGGATGTCGGGAGGTAATTCACCCCTCCACTTT
CAWMSGGNSPLHF
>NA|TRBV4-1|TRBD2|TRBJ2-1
TGCGCCAGCAGCCAAGATACTAGCGGGAGGCTAAATGAGCAGTTCTTC
CASSQDTSGRLNEQFF
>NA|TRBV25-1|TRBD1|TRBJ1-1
TGTGCCAGCAGTAAAGGGGGCGTAGGTGAAGCTTTCTTT
CASSKGGVGEAFF
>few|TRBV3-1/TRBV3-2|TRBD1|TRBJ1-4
TGTGCCAGCAGCCAAGATCTGACAGGGGCTAATGAAAAACTGTTTTTT
CASSQDLTGANEKLFF
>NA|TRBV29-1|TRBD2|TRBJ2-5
TGCAGCGTACCCTCGGGGGGTATACAAGAGACCCAGTACTTC
CSVPSGGIQETQYF
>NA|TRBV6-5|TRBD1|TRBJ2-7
TGTGCCAGCAGGCCCGCGGGACAGGGAGGTTACGAGCAGTACTTC
CASRPAGQGGYEQYF
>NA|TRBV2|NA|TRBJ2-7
TGTGCCAGCAGTGAGGCAGGCCAAATGAACTACGAGCAGTACTTC
CASSEAGQMNYEQYF
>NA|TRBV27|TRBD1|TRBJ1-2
TGTGCCAGCAGTCCCGGGACAGCCAAGGGCTACACCTTC
CASSPGTAKGYTF
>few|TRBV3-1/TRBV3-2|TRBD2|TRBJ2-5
TGTGCCAGCAGCCCCCGGACTAGCGGGGTTTCCGAGACCCAGTACTTC
CASSPRTSGVSETQYF
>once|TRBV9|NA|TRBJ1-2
TGTGCCAGCAGCCCCCAATCGGGGGGGGGCGGCTATGGCTACACCTTC
CASSPQSGGGGYGYTF
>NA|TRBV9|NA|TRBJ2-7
TGTGCCAGCAGCGTAGGGGCGGGGAGCTCCTACGAGCAGTACTTC
CASSVGAGSSYEQYF
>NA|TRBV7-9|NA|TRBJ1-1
TGTGCCAGCAGCTTCCGGACATTTTCCAACCCGGACACTGAAGCTTTCTTT
CASSFRTFSNPDTEAFF
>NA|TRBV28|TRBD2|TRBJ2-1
TGTGCCAGCAGTTTCTTAGCGGGAGCCTACAATGAGCAGTTCTTC
CASSFLAGAYNEQFF
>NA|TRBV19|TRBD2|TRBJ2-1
TGTGCCAGTAGTATGGCGGGAGGGGACAATGAGCAGTTCTTC
CASSMAGGDNEQFF
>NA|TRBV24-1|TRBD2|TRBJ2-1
TGTGCCACCAGTGAAGGGACTAGATCGGGAAATGAGCAGTTCTTC
CATSEGTRSGNEQFF
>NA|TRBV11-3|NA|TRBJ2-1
TGTGCCAGCAGCCGCGACACCTCCGGGACAACAAACAATGAGCAGTTCTTC
CASSRDTSGTTNNEQFF
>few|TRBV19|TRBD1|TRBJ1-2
TGTGCCAGTAGACCTACGACAGGGTTTCGGGGCTACACCTTC
CASRPTTGFRGYTF
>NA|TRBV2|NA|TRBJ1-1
TGTGCCAGCCGTGCCACGGGGGTGGGTGCTTTCTTT
CASRATGVGAFF
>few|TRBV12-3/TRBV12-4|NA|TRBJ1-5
TGTGCCAGCAGTTTATCAGGGAGGCAGCCCCAGCATTTT
CASSLSGRQPQHF
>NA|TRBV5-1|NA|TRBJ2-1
TGCGCCAGCAGCCCGATTTCTGTACCAGGCAATGAGCAGTTCTTC
CASSPISVPGNEQFF
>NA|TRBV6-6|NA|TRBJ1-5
TGTGCCAGCAGTAACACAGGGTATCAGCCCCAGCATTTT
CASSNTGYQPQHF
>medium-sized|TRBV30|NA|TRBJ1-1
TGTGCCTGGAATGAGGTACGGAACACTGAAGCTTTCTTT
CAWNEVRNTEAFF
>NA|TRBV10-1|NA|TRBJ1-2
TGCGCCAGCAGCGACTCTTTCCACCGGGGTGGATCGGTCTATGGCTACACCTTC
CASSDSFHRGGSVYGYTF
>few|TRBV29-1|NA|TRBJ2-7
TGCAGCGTTGAAGAACCCCGGGTGAGCTCCTACGAGCAGTACTTC
CSVEEPRVSSYEQYF
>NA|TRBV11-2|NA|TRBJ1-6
TGTGCCAGCAGCTTAGATCATCAGGGACTCAGTTATAATTCACCCCTCCACTTT
CASSLDHQGLSYNSPLHF
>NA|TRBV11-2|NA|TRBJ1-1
TGTGCCAGCAGCTTAGGTACCAGGTTGGTCACTGAAGCTTTCTTT
CASSLGTRLVTEAFF
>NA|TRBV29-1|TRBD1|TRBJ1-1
TGCAGCGCTATCGGTAGACAGGGCATGAACACTGAAGCTTTCTTT
CSAIGRQGMNTEAFF
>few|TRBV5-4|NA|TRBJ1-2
TGTGCCAGCAGCTTGCGGCAACGGGGGAGCGGCTATGGCTACACCTTC
CASSLRQRGSGYGYTF
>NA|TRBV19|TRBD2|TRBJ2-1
TGTGCCAGTAGTGGGAGCTCCGGGACTAGTGGGTATGAGCAGTTCTTC
CASSGSSGTSGYEQFF
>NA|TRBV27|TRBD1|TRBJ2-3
TGTGCCAGCAGTTCCGGGACAGTGTTCACAGATACGCAGTATTTT
CASSSGTVFTDTQYF
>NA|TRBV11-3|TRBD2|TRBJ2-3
TGTGCCAGCAATCCGGCCGGGACTAGCGTAACAGATACGCAGTATTTT
CASNPAGTSVTDTQYF
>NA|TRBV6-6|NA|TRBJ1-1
TGTGCCAGCAGTTACTCGGGGGGGATTGAAGCTTTCTTT
CASSYSGGIEAFF
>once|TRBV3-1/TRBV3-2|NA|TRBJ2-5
TGTGCCAGCAGCCGGACCTTGGGGGGAGATAGTGAGACCCAGTACTTC
CASSRTLGGDSETQYF
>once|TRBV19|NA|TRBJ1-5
TGTGCCAGTAGGATAAGGCCAGGCCAAAATCAGCCCCAGCATTTT
CASRIRPGQNQPQHF
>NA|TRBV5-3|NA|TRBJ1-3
TGTGCCAGAAGCTTGGTGGAGAAAATTGTGAGGCTCTCTGGAAACACCATATATTTT
CARSLVEKIVRLSGNTIYF